Below, 18 T cell receptor beta chains from the same sample are listed, as sequenced in a study of graft-versus-host responses after intestinal transplantation. Their antigens remain unidentified. Profiling relied on immunoSEQ multiplex PCR, and the TCRdb table lists in-frame clones only, not all of them. The sample holds approximately 100,000 clones, roughly 90% seen once. This material consisted of unstimulated CD4+ T cells sorted from spleen or lymph node cells, taken before intestinal transplant. The source of these receptors is a human donor who received an intestinal transplant.

V and J are TRBV5-1 and TRBJ2-7; 12 bases are a match to TRBD1. V shed 0 bases, J shed 6 bases, and the junction held 4 bases outside the gene matches. Germline-derived CDR1 and CDR2 are SGHRS and YFSETQ. CDR3 length equals 15 residues. Here the CDR3 DNA reads TGCGCCAGCAGCTTGGTGGGACAGGGGGCTCTCGAGCAGTACTTC. Its protein is CASSLVGQGALEQYF.

The chain recombines TRBV5-1 with TRBJ2-2; TRBD1 matches at 11 bases. Looked up from germline, CDR1 is SGHRS and CDR2 is YFSETQ. The junction had 4 bases not matched to a gene; V was cut back by 4 bases and J by 5 bases. CDR3 length: 15 amino acids. The CDR3 DNA follows: TGCGCCAGCAGCCAGGGACAGGGGGGAACCGGGGAGCTGTTTTTT. It translates to CASSQGQGGTGELFF.

This rearrangement joins TRBV11-2 to TRBJ2-1; D gene ambiguous. Germline V CDR1 and CDR2: SGHAT, FQNNGV. The CDR3 extends over 14 amino acids. Trimming pared 2 bases from V and 4 bases from J, leaving 9 bases between. This chain's CDR3 is CASSLLPPYNEQFF. The CDR3 DNA follows: TGTGCCAGCAGCTTACTCCCCCCTTACAATGAGCAGTTCTTC. Supplemented by reference TRBV11-2 and TRBJ2-1, the full variable domain reads EAGVAQSPRYKIIEKRQSVAFWCNPISGHATLYWYQQILGQGPKLLIQFQNNGVVDDSQLPKDRFSAERLKGVDSTLKIQPAKLEDSAVYLCASSLLPPYNEQFFGPGTRLTVL.

The chain recombines TRBV6-6 with TRBJ1-6, with a weak D call TRBD1 (6 bases). V lost 0 bases, J lost 7 bases, and 7 bases lay in between. The CDR3 covers 14 residues. Per germline, CDR1 MNHNY and CDR2 SVGAGI (reference sequence). In nucleotides, the CDR3 is TGTGCCAGCAGTTACTCCAGGGGCAATTCACCCCTCCACTTT. Residues: CASSYSRGNSPLHF.

This chain uses TRBV7-3 with TRBJ2-7; no reliable D call. CDR3 length: 15 amino acids. Between the trimmed V and J ends, which lost 2 bases and 4 bases, there was a span of 15 bases. Germline CDR1 is SGHTA and CDR2 is FQGTGA. The CDR3 DNA reads as TGTGCCAGCAGCTTAGAAGCATCGAAACCGTACGAGCAGTACTTC. Protein sequence: CASSLEASKPYEQYF.

This clone was counted between two and nine times. The chain recombines TRBV9 with TRBJ2-5, with D perhaps TRBD2 (5 bases). The germline V gene has CDR1 SGDLS and CDR2 YYNGEE. Trimming left V 5 bases short and J 0 bases short, with 8 bases between. The CDR3 is 13 residues long. The CDR3 DNA reads TGTGCCAGCAGTGTGAGGGACCAAGAGACCCAGTACTTC. Translating it yields CASSVRDQETQYF.

The rearrangement uses TRBV20-1 and TRBJ2-7; possible D gene TRBD2, 5 bases. Trimming removed 6 bases from V and 4 bases from J, with 10 bases in between. The germline CDR1 and CDR2 sequences are DFQATT and SNEGSKA (reference sequence). CDR3 length: 11 residues. In DNA, the CDR3 is TGCAGTGCCCAGACGGGGTACGAGCAGTACTTC. This sequence encodes CSAQTGYEQYF.

V usage is TRBV6-5 and J usage is TRBJ2-2; D is possibly TRBD1 (6 bases). This CDR3 region has 15 residues. Trimming removed 8 bases at V and 1 base at J, with 14 bases between. Germline CDR1 and CDR2: MNHEY and SVGAGI. The CDR3 DNA sequence: TGTGCCAGCGGAGAGCAGGGGCTGAACACCGGGGAGCTGTTTTTT. Translating it yields CASGEQGLNTGELFF.

The chain uses TRBV27 and TRBJ1-1; TRBD1 matches at 8 bases. The CDR3 loop spans 13 amino acids. Germline trimming cut 6 bases from V and 2 bases from J; bases unmatched to any gene: 2. Germline V lookup: CDR1 MNHEY, CDR2 SMNVEV (reference sequence). CDR3 nucleotide sequence: TGTGCCAGCAGGGGGACAGGTAACACTGAAGCTTTCTTT. This sequence encodes CASRGTGNTEAFF.

The CDR3 is CASSSGTKVSSNYGYTF. In DNA, the CDR3 is TGTGCCAGCAGCAGCGGGACAAAGGTTTCCTCTAACTATGGCTACACCTTC. The V and J genes are TRBV5-6 and TRBJ1-2; the D gene is possibly TRBD1 (6 bases). Germline V gene lookup returns CDR1 SGHDT and CDR2 YYEEEE. The CDR3 contains 17 residues. Trimming shortened V by 4 bases and J by 0 bases, and 19 bases separated the two germline ends.

Notes on this clone: The sample holds other DNA sequences that translate to the same CDR3. The chain joins TRBV6-1 to TRBJ1-5; D ambiguous. Germline CDR1 and CDR2: MNHNS and SASEGT. The V gene lost 3 bases and the J gene lost 5 bases, with 8 bases spanning the gap. CDR3 length: 13 residues. Here the CDR3 DNA reads TGTGCCAGCAGTGAGTTCTACGATCAGCCCCAGCATTTT. This codes for CASSEFYDQPQHF.

With regard to this clone: Germline is not matched at one junction end, which may reflect a read error. The chain employs TRBV19 and TRBJ1-1, with a weak D call TRBD1 (5 bases). Germline loops: CDR1 LNHDA, CDR2 SQIVND (reference sequence). The CDR3 is 14 amino acids. This chain's CDR3 is CASSTRGRNPEAFF. The DNA of the CDR3 is TGTGCCAGTAGTACGCGGGGGAGGAACCCTGAAGCTTTCTTT. The full variable domain, rest sourced from reference TRBV19 and TRBJ1-1, is DGGITQSPKYLFRKEGQNVTLSCEQNLNHDAMYWYRQDPGQGLRLIYYSQIVNDFQKGDIAEGYSVSREKKESFPLTVTSAQKNPTAFYLCASSTRGRNPEAFFGQGTRLTVV.

The chain employs TRBV11-2 and TRBJ2-7, with 8 positions matching TRBD2. This CDR3 contains 15 residues. The germline CDR1 and CDR2 sequences are SGHAT and FQNNGV. V gave up 1 base and J gave up 0 bases; unmatched junction bases: 2. The CDR3 here is CASSLAAGASYEQYF. CDR3 DNA sequence: TGTGCCAGCAGCTTAGCAGCGGGGGCCTCCTACGAGCAGTACTTC.

V usage is TRBV27 and J usage is TRBJ1-2; D unclear. The V end was cut by 4 bases, the J end by 0 bases, with 21 bases between. Germline V gives CDR1 MNHEY, CDR2 SMNVEV (reference sequence). This CDR3 comprises 18 residues. CDR3 sequence (DNA): TGTGCCAGCAGTTCAACACCCCCCGGCGGAGAAGCTAACTATGGCTACACCTTC. It encodes CASSSTPPGGEANYGYTF.

This clone was observed a few times. The chain recombines TRBV5-1 with TRBJ2-7; D is undetermined. V was shortened by 7 bases and J by 5 bases, with 10 bases between the two germline ends. The CDR3 length is 11 residues. The germline V gene has CDR1 SGHRS and CDR2 YFSETQ. Here the CDR3 reads CASARENEQYF. The CDR3 DNA follows: TGCGCCAGCGCCCGTGAGAACGAGCAGTACTTC.

The chain combines TRBV29-1 with TRBJ2-7; 9 bases are shared with TRBD1. Looked up from germline, CDR1 is SQVTM and CDR2 is ANQGSEA. Trimming took 7 bases from V and 6 from J; bases not matched to a gene: 13. CDR3 length: 14 residues. The CDR3 nucleotides read TGCAGCGCTACCCGGACAGGGGAAAAGGGCGAGCAGTACTTC. As protein: CSATRTGEKGEQYF.

The V call is TRBV6-1, the J call TRBJ2-3, with D possibly TRBD2 on 5 matching bases. V lost 2 bases, J lost 1 base, and 19 bases lay in between. The CDR3 covers 18 residues. Germline values: CDR1 MNHNS, CDR2 SASEGT. CDR3 sequence: CASSEPPGGGRRTDTQYF. The CDR3 DNA reads TGTGCCAGCAGTGAACCTCCCGGTGGCGGGCGCCGCACAGATACGCAGTATTTT.

The chain links TRBV5-5 to TRBJ1-2; D possibly corresponds to TRBD1 (5 bases). From germline, CDR1 is SGHKS and CDR2 YYEKEE (reference sequence). Trimming pared 4 bases from V and 0 bases from J, leaving 16 bases between. The CDR3 consists of 16 residues. CDR3 sequence: CASSANAGSANYGYTF. The DNA for the CDR3 is TGTGCCAGCAGCGCCAACGCAGGGTCGGCTAACTATGGCTACACCTTC.